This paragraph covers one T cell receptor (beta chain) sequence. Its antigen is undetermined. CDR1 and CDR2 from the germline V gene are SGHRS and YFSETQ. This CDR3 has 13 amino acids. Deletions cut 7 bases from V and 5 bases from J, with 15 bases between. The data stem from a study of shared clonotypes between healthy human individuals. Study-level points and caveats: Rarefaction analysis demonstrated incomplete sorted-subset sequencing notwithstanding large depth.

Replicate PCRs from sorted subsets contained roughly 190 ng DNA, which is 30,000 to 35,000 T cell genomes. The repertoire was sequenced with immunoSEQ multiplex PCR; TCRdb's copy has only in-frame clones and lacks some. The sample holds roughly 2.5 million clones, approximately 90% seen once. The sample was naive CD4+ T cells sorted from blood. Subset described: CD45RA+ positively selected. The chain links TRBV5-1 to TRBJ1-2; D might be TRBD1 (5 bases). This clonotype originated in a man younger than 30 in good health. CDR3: CASWGPPGYGYTF. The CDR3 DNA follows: TGCGCCAGCTGGGGCCCCCCAGGTTATGGCTACACCTTC.